These T cell receptor beta chains were read from a single sample in a study of blood T cell repertoires in COVID-19. Sequencing used immunoSEQ multiplex PCR; TCRdb keeps in-frame clones, though not all of them. This table has more than 200,000 clones, around 80% appearing once. The specimen sequenced was PBMCs or T cells enriched from blood (not recorded which). The source is a man aged 25-40 years with acute COVID-19. Each CDR3 is given with its conserved first and last residue. D genes are given only for firm matches. Some rows have no size entry. The others give once, few or many, or a class for an expanded clone.

v_gene	j_gene	len	abundance	d_gene	CDR3aa	CDR3nt
TRBV9	TRBJ2-6	17	-	TRBD1	CASSVRDRGPGANVLTF	TGTGCCAGCAGCGTCCGGGACAGGGGGCCCGGGGCCAACGTCCTGACTTTC
TRBV11-2	TRBJ1-5	13	-	-	CASSFGVQQPQHF	TGTGCCAGCAGCTTCGGGGTTCAACAGCCCCAGCATTTT
TRBV11-2	TRBJ2-1	13	-	-	CASSLKPSVEQFF	TGTGCCAGCAGCTTAAAGCCATCGGTTGAGCAGTTCTTC
TRBV5-4	TRBJ2-3	16	-	TRBD2	CASSPSLAGGTDTQYF	TGTGCCAGCAGCCCTTCCCTAGCGGGGGGGACAGATACGCAGTATTTT
TRBV14	TRBJ1-4	16	-	-	CASSQDLVGSSEKLFF	TGTGCCAGCAGCCAAGATCTCGTCGGTTCATCTGAAAAACTGTTTTTT
TRBV3-1/TRBV3-2	TRBJ2-5	16	few	TRBD2	CASSQALAGAQETQYF	TGTGCCAGCAGCCAAGCCTTAGCGGGGGCCCAAGAGACCCAGTACTTC
TRBV5-5	TRBJ1-6	16	once	-	CASSLGAGLYNSPLHF	TGTGCCAGCAGCTTAGGGGCAGGGCTCTATAATTCACCCCTCCACTTT
TRBV10-3	TRBJ2-2	18	-	TRBD2	CAISDAGLAGLRTGELFF	TGTGCCATCAGCGACGCGGGACTAGCGGGCCTGCGCACCGGGGAGCTGTTTTTT
TRBV19	TRBJ1-1	12	-	-	CASSIVGVKTFF	TGTGCCAGTAGTATAGTGGGAGTGAAAACTTTCTTT
TRBV6-5	TRBJ1-2	14	-	-	CASQLSTATYGYTF	TGTGCCAGCCAACTTTCGACAGCCACTTATGGCTACACCTTC
TRBV5-1	TRBJ2-1	13	-	-	CASSLGADNEQFF	TGCGCCAGCAGCTTGGGAGCGGACAATGAGCAGTTCTTC
TRBV5-1	TRBJ2-1	14	-	-	CASSLAGPPNEQFF	TGCGCCAGCAGCTTGGCGGGTCCTCCAAATGAGCAGTTCTTC
TRBV9	TRBJ2-3	12	-	-	CASSLSGDTQYF	TGTGCCAGCAGTCTCTCCGGGGATACGCAGTATTTT
TRBV7-3	TRBJ2-7	15	-	TRBD2	CASRPTGTSGNEQYF	TGTGCCAGCCGACCTACCGGGACTAGCGGAAACGAGCAGTACTTC
TRBV7-3	TRBJ2-3	13	-	-	CASSWTVTDTQYF	TGTGCCAGCAGTTGGACAGTTACAGATACGCAGTATTTT
TRBV5-1	TRBJ1-3	15	once	TRBD1	CASSPDRGGGNTIYF	TGCGCCAGCAGCCCGGACAGGGGAGGCGGAAACACCATATATTTT
TRBV6-5	TRBJ2-7	15	-	TRBD1	CASSRGDRTSYEQYF	TGTGCCAGCAGCCGAGGGGACAGGACCTCCTACGAGCAGTACTTC
TRBV7-9	TRBJ1-3	15	-	TRBD1	CASRGQGRDGNTIYF	TGTGCCAGCAGGGGACAGGGACGGGATGGAAACACCATATATTTT
TRBV12-5	TRBJ2-5	15	-	TRBD1	CASGLGQGGQETQYF	TGTGCTAGTGGTTTGGGACAGGGGGGACAAGAGACCCAGTACTTC
TRBV7-8	TRBJ1-2	13	-	TRBD1	CASSRTGSVGYTF	TGTGCCAGCAGCCGGACAGGGTCTGTTGGCTACACCTTC
TRBV24-1	TRBJ2-3	16	-	TRBD2	CATSDPTSGGTDTQYF	TGTGCCACCAGTGACCCGACTAGCGGGGGTACAGATACGCAGTATTTT
TRBV9	TRBJ1-2	14	-	TRBD1	CASSVGGGDYGYTF	TGTGCCAGCAGCGTAGGAGGGGGCGACTATGGCTACACCTTC
TRBV10-3	TRBJ1-6	16	once	-	CAISESGGISNSPLHF	TGTGCCATCAGTGAGTCGGGGGGAATTAGTAATTCACCCCTCCACTTT
TRBV29-1	TRBJ1-4	14	-	TRBD1	CSVKPTGANEKLFF	TGCAGCGTTAAACCGACAGGGGCGAATGAAAAACTGTTTTTT
TRBV4-2	TRBJ1-5	15	-	-	CASRRAGDSNQPQHF	TGTGCCAGCAGGAGGGCAGGGGATAGCAATCAGCCCCAGCATTTT
TRBV2	TRBJ1-1	14	-	-	CASSKEGVNTEAFF	TGTGCCAGCAGTAAGGAAGGAGTGAACACTGAAGCTTTCTTT
TRBV9	TRBJ1-2	14	-	-	CASSRLGANYGYTF	TGTGCCAGCAGCCGCTTAGGAGCTAACTATGGCTACACCTTC
TRBV30	TRBJ2-5	12	-	-	CAWSVGSETQYF	TGTGCCTGGAGTGTTGGCTCAGAGACCCAGTACTTC
TRBV9	TRBJ2-6	17	-	TRBD1	CASSVRTGSSGANVLTF	TGTGCCAGCAGCGTAAGGACAGGAAGCTCTGGGGCCAACGTCCTGACTTTC
TRBV6-5	TRBJ1-2	15	-	TRBD1	CASSSLDRGPYGYTF	TGTGCCAGCAGTTCCCTGGACAGGGGACCTTATGGCTACACCTTC
TRBV2	TRBJ2-2	15	-	TRBD2	CASTPRGGDTGELFF	TGTGCCAGCACCCCTCGGGGGGGCGACACCGGGGAGCTGTTTTTT
TRBV9	TRBJ2-3	14	-	-	CASSVGAGKNTQYF	TGTGCCAGCAGCGTGGGGGCGGGTAAAAATACGCAGTATTTT
TRBV24-1	TRBJ1-1	14	-	-	CATSAGERNTEAFF	TGTGCCACCAGTGCCGGGGAGCGGAACACTGAAGCTTTCTTT
TRBV3-1/TRBV3-2	TRBJ2-5	16	-	TRBD2	CASSRTSGGLQETQYF	TGTGCCAGCAGCCGGACTAGCGGGGGATTACAAGAGACCCAGTACTTC
TRBV29-1	TRBJ2-1	13	-	-	CSVAGHPYNEQFF	TGCAGCGTTGCAGGGCACCCCTACAATGAGCAGTTCTTC
TRBV12-3/TRBV12-4	TRBJ2-5	13	-	-	CASSFSSLETQYF	TGTGCCAGCAGTTTCAGTAGCCTCGAGACCCAGTACTTC
TRBV6-6	TRBJ2-7	13	-	-	CASSYVPGYEQYF	TGTGCCAGCAGTTACGTCCCCGGGTACGAGCAGTACTTC
TRBV5-5	TRBJ2-2	18	-	TRBD2	CARSLAGSGGGRTGELFF	TGTGCCCGCAGCTTGGCGGGAAGCGGGGGGGGTCGCACCGGGGAGCTGTTTTTT
TRBV3-1/TRBV3-2	TRBJ2-3	15	-	TRBD2	CASSLPGLAGEMQYF	TGTGCCAGCAGCCTACCGGGACTAGCGGGGGAGATGCAGTATTTT
TRBV5-1	TRBJ2-2	16	-	-	CASKLGRVENTGELFF	TGCGCCAGCAAGCTGGGTCGGGTAGAGAACACCGGGGAGCTGTTTTTT
TRBV6-2/TRBV6-3	TRBJ1-2	14	-	-	CASSLQRVNYGYTF	TGTGCCAGCAGTTTACAGCGGGTTAACTATGGCTACACCTTC
TRBV7-2	TRBJ1-6	13	-	-	CASSSQGDSPLHF	TGTGCCAGCAGCTCGCAGGGTGATTCACCCCTCCACTTT
TRBV11-2	TRBJ1-1	9	-	-	CARDTEAFF	TGTGCCCGGGACACTGAAGCTTTCTTT
TRBV2	TRBJ1-2	16	once	-	CASSEERNLNPYGYTF	TGTGCCAGCAGTGAAGAGAGAAACCTGAACCCCTATGGCTACACCTTC
TRBV5-4	TRBJ2-3	16	-	TRBD2	CASSTWIRGEGDTQYF	TGTGCCAGCAGCACCTGGATTCGGGGGGAGGGAGATACGCAGTATTTT
TRBV7-6	TRBJ1-6	18	-	-	CASSFLPSVRETRSPLHF	TGTGCCAGCAGCTTTCTCCCTTCCGTTAGGGAGACTCGGTCACCCCTCCACTTT
TRBV27	TRBJ1-5	15	-	-	CASSADTYSNQPQHF	TGTGCCAGCAGCGCGGACACGTATAGCAATCAGCCCCAGCATTTT
TRBV3-1/TRBV3-2	TRBJ1-1	14	-	-	CASNRGGSFSEAFF	TGTGCCAGCAACCGGGGGGGTTCCTTTTCTGAAGCTTTCTTT
TRBV27	TRBJ1-2	15	-	-	CASSLAGDRKDGYTF	TGTGCCAGCAGTTTGGCCGGAGACAGGAAGGATGGCTACACCTTC
TRBV5-1	TRBJ1-6	21	-	TRBD1	CASSQLGVGTGGKIYNSPLHF	TGCGCCAGCAGCCAATTAGGGGTCGGGACAGGAGGAAAAATCTATAATTCACCCCTCCACTTT
TRBV27	TRBJ1-1	13	-	-	CASSFGGGTEAFF	TGTGCCAGCAGTTTCGGGGGTGGAACTGAAGCTTTCTTT
TRBV27	TRBJ2-6	15	-	-	CASSLGGSGANVLTF	TGTGCCAGCAGTTTAGGGGGGTCTGGGGCCAACGTCCTGACTTTC
TRBV18	TRBJ1-6	13	few	TRBD1	CASSGTGDSPLHF	TGTGCCAGCTCCGGGACAGGGGATTCACCCCTCCACTTT